This is a list of T cell receptor beta chains from one sample in a study of shared clonotypes between healthy human individuals. TCRdb's table, derived via immunoSEQ multiplex PCR, lists solely in-frame clones and lacks some. The table has roughly 2.4 million clones, around 95% seen once. Sample: naive CD4+ T cells sorted from blood. The source is a man aged 18 to 30 in good health. The CDR3 runs from the conserved cysteine through the conserved F or W.

v_gene,j_gene,len,CDR3aa
TRBV11-3,TRBJ2-1,18,CASSPRTSGRQRRNEQFF
TRBV9,TRBJ1-1,14,CASSPRMWATEAFF
TRBV11-3,TRBJ2-2,16,CASSFGTSGGAEELFF
TRBV2,TRBJ1-1,14,CASSEVGQGAEAFF
TRBV30,TRBJ2-7,14,CAWSAHRRAYEQYF
TRBV20-1,TRBJ2-5,10,CSARDYLQYF
TRBV4-3,TRBJ2-5,13,CASSRTSGETQYF
TRBV5-1,TRBJ2-7,13,CASSPPTAYEQYF
TRBV19,TRBJ1-6,13,CASSWDRNSPLHF
TRBV30,TRBJ1-4,13,CAWNDRGYEKLFF
TRBV6-1,TRBJ1-5,16,CASSEWSGYSNQPQHF
TRBV15,TRBJ1-2,16,CATSGVFSSSVYGYTF
TRBV19,TRBJ2-1,15,CASSTGTSSNNEQFF
TRBV19,TRBJ2-7,14,CASSTTSGSVEQYF
TRBV6-1,TRBJ1-1,12,CASSEFTFEAFF
TRBV30,TRBJ1-1,11,CAGGQGSEAFF
TRBV11-3,TRBJ2-7,13,CASSLGSLGEQYF
TRBV10-3,TRBJ2-7,12,CAISADSYEQYF
TRBV7-6,TRBJ2-2,15,CASSFGTTNTGELFF
TRBV9,TRBJ1-2,14,CASSADPSPYGYTF
TRBV6-6,TRBJ1-1,15,CASSYGGPGGTEAFF
TRBV10-2,TRBJ2-1,15,CASSAAGGPGNEQFF
TRBV5-1,TRBJ2-1,15,CASSPGQGRHNEQFF
TRBV5-6,TRBJ2-7,16,CASSLFWDTSSYEQYF
TRBV6-1,TRBJ1-1,12,CASSEGRSEAFF
TRBV30,TRBJ1-1,12,CAYSGGNTEAFF
TRBV18,TRBJ2-4,13,CASSPPNGNIQYF
TRBV6-4,TRBJ1-2,13,CASSYRDDGFYTF
TRBV2,TRBJ2-2,18,CASSERDSFNFNTGELFF
TRBV11-2,TRBJ2-2,17,CASRLGPGEVNTGELFF
TRBV5-1,TRBJ2-2,13,CASSLDATGELFF
TRBV5-1,TRBJ2-5,15,CASSSLGQTQETQYF
TRBV6-1,TRBJ2-1,15,CASSEIGSTYNEQFF
TRBV2,TRBJ1-1,15,CASSRDRDRATEAFF
TRBV6-5,TRBJ2-3,14,CASSYSDRSDTQYF
TRBV7-9,TRBJ2-5,16,CASSSTGGGLQETQYF
TRBV5-4,TRBJ2-3,14,CASSGAGTADTQYF
TRBV5-6,TRBJ1-3,16,CASSFNGVNSGNTIYF
TRBV6-5,TRBJ1-4,14,CASSPGQGALKLFF
TRBV9,TRBJ1-4,15,CASSVTLGTNEKLFF
TRBV4-1,TRBJ1-1,19,CASSQTNTGRSLMNTEAFF
TRBV10-1,TRBJ2-1,16,CASSENYGTGNNEQFF
TRBV6-1,TRBJ2-7,14,CASRSSGLSYEQYF
TRBV9,TRBJ2-1,14,CASSATGTSSEQFF
TRBV5-1,TRBJ2-7,13,CASRRDSSYEQYF
TRBV6-1,TRBJ1-2,15,CASSEVLRTTYGYTF
TRBV29-1,TRBJ2-5,16,CSVSGARGGVGETQYF
TRBV18,TRBJ1-2,16,CASSPMRDRVHYGYTF
TRBV30,TRBJ2-1,14,CAWSPGLAYNEQFF
TRBV30,TRBJ2-1,13,CAWCRSSYNEQFF
TRBV7-9,TRBJ2-3,14,CASSLAGGLDTQYF
TRBV7-2,TRBJ1-6,16,CASSPLGQLYNSPLHF
TRBV10-3,TRBJ2-3,16,CAISLAGQGAGDTQYF
TRBV6-1,TRBJ1-5,14,CASIRSDSNQPQHF
TRBV6-1,TRBJ2-7,15,CASGPGLAGLREQYF
TRBV11-2,TRBJ1-1,13,CASSLGTNTEAFF
TRBV5-6,TRBJ1-2,14,CASSSDRGNYGYTF
TRBV6-7,TRBJ2-3,16,CATQQGFQGNADTQYF